This T cell receptor beta chain comes out of a study of human T cells and chemical hapten exposure. Overall study results and limits: PT1 expanded TCR counts and patch test score were linked, and their correlation was positive.

Noted time point: patch test 2, 6 weeks after DPC sensitization. As to treatment: therapeutic diphenylcyclopropenone sensitization with weekly scalp DPC. Concerning this clonotype itself: Its antigen is not known.

TCRdb reprocessed the RACE reads via MiXCR and lists one record per CDR3 protein. The table has some 90,000 distinct CDR3 sequences, about an eighth seen once. Sequences were derived from whole blood, sampled in connection with sensitization to the hapten diphenylcyclopropenone (DPC). The sequence was collected from a woman in her thirties or forties with alopecia areata. Some clones in this sample may be carry-over from other donors' samples.

Here the CDR3 DNA reads TGTGCCAGCAGCTTCGGACTAGCGGGACCCGGGGAGCTGTTTTTT. This encodes CASSFGLAGPGELFF. This chain uses TRBV11-3 with TRBJ2-2; TRBD2 matches 12 bases. Germline trimming cut 3 bases from V and 6 bases from J; bases unmatched to any gene: 2. The germline V gene encodes CDR1 SGHNT and CDR2 YENEEA. This CDR3 is 15 amino acids long.